This T cell receptor (beta chain) derives from a study of Ad26.COV2.S vaccination and SARS-CoV-2 variants. Study background: Donor participated within the Ad26.COV2.S arm of the COV1001 trial.

Treatment noted: roughly 20 received Ad26.COV2.S at low or high dose, single or two shots; about five received placebo; per-sample allocation not given. Following the first vaccine or placebo injection, samples were taken on day 63. The V gene's germline CDR1 is MNHEY and CDR2 SMNVEV (reference sequence). With 5 bases clipped from V and 4 bases from J, the junction kept 2 bases outside the gene matches. This CDR3 contains 14 residues. The data were produced by immunoSEQ multiplex PCR, yet TCRdb's version contains in-frame clones alone and is incomplete. The sample has 500,000 or so clones, 70% to 90% seen once.

The V gene is TRBV27, the J gene TRBJ2-1; TRBD2 matches 10 bases. This sequence originates from a person aged 18-60 years who received the Ad26.COV2.S COVID-19 vaccine or a placebo. The sample in question was peripheral blood, obtained in a trial of Ad26.COV2.S vaccine versus placebo. The chain's CDR3 is CASSRLAGYNEQFF. CDR3 DNA: TGTGCCAGCAGTCGACTAGCGGGTTACAATGAGCAGTTCTTC.